These 9 T cell receptor beta chains came from one sample sequenced in a study of type 1 regulatory T cells. Points from the study as a whole: Compared with non-Tr1 cells, Tr1 cells showed a narrower TCR repertoire.

No antigen has been identified for these receptors. TCRdb ran MiXCR on the reads and lists one entry per CDR3 protein. The sample contains roughly 71,000 distinct CDR3 sequences, around 21% of which appear only once. The sample taken for sequencing was cultured type 1 regulatory T (Tr1) cells, either the whole culture or a sorted fraction (not recorded which). The receptor source for this set is a human donor in good health.

The CDR3 loop is CASSLIMGDTEAFF. DNA of the CDR3: TGTGCCAGCAGCCTCATCATGGGAGACACTGAAGCTTTCTTT. The V call is TRBV7-2, the J call TRBJ1-1; D remains unclear. The germline gives CDR1 SGHTA, CDR2 FQGNSA. The CDR3 has 14 amino acids. V lost 5 bases and J 3 bases, leaving 13 bases between the germline ends.

This chain links TRBV18 with TRBJ1-5, with D perhaps matching TRBD1 (6 bases). Trimming took 4 bases from V and 2 from J, leaving 15 bases between them. CDR3 length: 16 residues. In germline, CDR1 is KGHSH, CDR2 LQKENI. The CDR3 protein is CASSLNPGGRNQPQHF. As DNA, the CDR3 is TGTGCCAGCTCACTCAACCCGGGGGGCCGCAATCAGCCCCAGCATTTT. Combining the CDR3 with reference TRBV18 and TRBJ1-5 gives the whole variable domain NAGVMQNPRHLVRRRGQEARLRCSPMKGHSHVYWYRQLPEEGLKFMVYLQKENIIDESGMPKERFSAEFPKEGPSILRIQQVVRGDSAAYFCASSLNPGGRNQPQHFGDGTRLSIL.

V gene TRBV5-1 combines with J gene TRBJ2-7; the D gene could be TRBD1 or TRBD2 (5 bases each). The germline V gene encodes CDR1 SGHRS and CDR2 YFSETQ. This CDR3 region has 13 residues. Trimming shortened V by 4 bases and J by 3 bases, and 11 bases separated the two germline ends. CDR3 in DNA: TGCGCCAGCAGCAGAGGGGTGGGCTACGAGCAGTACTTC. It is translated as CASSRGVGYEQYF.

The chain combines TRBV20-1 with TRBJ2-3; the match to TRBD1 covers 8 bases. Looked up from germline, CDR1 is DFQATT and CDR2 is SNEGSKA (reference sequence). The V and J ends lost 5 bases and 6 bases, in that order; junction bases with no gene match: 10. The CDR3 runs to 14 residues. The CDR3 loop reads CSAPKGTGPDTQYF. In DNA, the CDR3 is TGCAGTGCTCCTAAGGGGACAGGTCCGGATACGCAGTATTTT.

The rearrangement joins TRBV2 to TRBJ2-1; a weak D match, TRBD2 (6 bases). Deletions cut 8 bases from V and 7 bases from J, with 12 bases between. This CDR3 region has 12 residues. CDR1 SNHLY and CDR2 FYNNEI come from the germline V gene. The CDR3 DNA follows: TGTGCCAGCGGACTATCGCGGAATGAGCAGTTCTTC. It yields the protein CASGLSRNEQFF.

This clonotype was counted between two and nine times. J is TRBJ1-5 and V is TRBV27, with D tentatively TRBD1 (6 bases). Between the trimmed V and J ends, which lost 5 bases and 9 bases, there was a span of 17 bases. CDR1 MNHEY and CDR2 SMNVEV come from the germline V gene (reference sequence). This CDR3 has 14 residues. The CDR3 sequence: CASSPRTAPAPQHF. The CDR3 DNA follows: TGTGCCAGCAGTCCCAGGACAGCACCAGCGCCCCAGCATTTT.

For this clonotype: A much larger clone differs from this one at a single base, so this may be a read error. The rearrangement links TRBV20-1 to TRBJ1-2; possibly TRBD1 for D (6 bases). Looked up from germline, CDR1 is DFQATT and CDR2 is SNEGSKA (reference sequence). The CDR3 sequence is 13 residues long. The CDR3 nucleotides are TGCCGAGGGGTGGGCAGGGGAATTAGTGGCTACACCTTC. Encoded protein: CRGVGRGISGYTF.

This clonotype was seen ten or more times. The chain joins TRBV12-3 or TRBV12-4 to TRBJ2-1; D might be TRBD2 (6 bases). The CDR3 has 13 residues. The ends were cut back, 5 bases at V and 6 bases at J, with 11 bases in the middle. The CDR3 loop is CASSIRGGNEQFF. The DNA for the CDR3 is TGTGCCAGCAGTATAAGGGGAGGCAATGAGCAGTTCTTC.

The chain carries TRBV5-6 and TRBJ2-2; D ambiguous. Germline V gene lookup returns CDR1 SGHDT and CDR2 YYEEEE. Trimming removed 5 bases from V and 1 base from J, with 21 bases in between. CDR3 length equals 18 residues. The CDR3 region has the DNA TGTGCCAGCAGTCTCAACGGCCCTTTTGGCGGGAACACCGGGGAGCTGTTTTTT. Amino acids: CASSLNGPFGGNTGELFF.